The sequence of this T cell receptor beta chain was determined in a study of response to subunit inactivated influenza vaccine. Regarding the study as a whole: The authors put forward the suggestion that each seasonal influenza vaccination may bring in only a limited number of new T cells.

TCRdb fed the RT-PCR reads into MiXCR, producing one record per CDR3 protein. The sample includes roughly 760,000 distinct CDR3 sequences, approximately 22% seen only once; the top ten take 9.5% to 13%. Germline V gene data show CDR1 as LNHNV and CDR2 as YYDKDF (reference sequence). The V and J ends lost 0 bases and 6 bases respectively, with 15 bases between them. The CDR3 loop spans 16 amino acids. In this sample, this clonotype turned up a few times. The antigen remains undetermined. The clonotype originates from a man aged 45-65 years who received an inactivated influenza vaccine. The chain carries TRBV15 and TRBJ1-5; D remains ambiguous. The sample was PBMCs from blood, taken 5 to 6 days after vaccination. The CDR3 reads CATSRDSEGLGQPQHF. Written as DNA, the CDR3 is TGTGCCACCAGCAGAGATTCCGAGGGTTTGGGTCAGCCCCAGCATTTT.